This T cell receptor beta chain stems from a study of blood T cell repertoires in COVID-19. Study overall: COVID-19 samples, acute and convalescent, were from the United States, Italy and Spain.

Method: immunoSEQ multiplex PCR; TCRdb's copy keeps in-frame clones and lacks some. In the table there are more than 70,000 clones, over 75% of which are singletons. From germline, CDR1 is LNHDA and CDR2 SQIVND (reference sequence). The CDR3 consists of 15 residues. V dropped 3 bases and J dropped 4; count of bases not matched to a gene: 5. This clone appeared a single time. The clonotype was recovered from a woman between 18 and 29 years old with acute or convalescent COVID-19. Sequencing was done on a sample of peripheral blood. The V call is TRBV19, the J call TRBJ1-4; 7 nucleotides match TRBD1. CDR3 in amino acids: CASSIPNRGNEKLFF. In nucleotides, the CDR3 is TGTGCCAGTAGTATCCCAAACAGGGGTAATGAAAAACTGTTTTTT.